A single sample gave rise to the 15 T cell receptor beta chains below, sequenced in a study of CXCR3-negative and CXCR3-positive naive CD8 T cells. UMI-tagged TRB cDNA libraries were built via 5' RACE. From the 5' RACE reads, TCRdb lists one entry per CDR3 protein and no DNA. The data show tens of thousands of distinct CDR3 sequences, and the top ten clones hold around 0.99%. Sequences were obtained from naive CXCR3- CD8+ T cells from blood. This sample's subset: CD45RO-CCR7+CD27+CD95- naive CD8+ T cells lacking CXCR3 (TNR3-). The receptors derive from a human donor in good health. Some clones in this sample may be carry-over from other donors' samples.

The rearrangement joins TRBV12-3 or TRBV12-4 to TRBJ1-5. This CDR3 is 13 amino acids long. The chain's CDR3 is CASSWDYNQPQHF.

V is TRBV5-1 and J is TRBJ2-7; TCRdb lists TRBD1, though no DNA is available to test this call. The germline CDR1 and CDR2 sequences are SGHRS and YFSETQ. The CDR3 is 15 residues long. The CDR3 protein is CASRLAGGPIYEQYF.

The gene calls are TRBV20-1 and TRBJ1-1; as DNA is missing, the TRBD1 call by TCRdb cannot be tested. The CDR3 runs to 14 residues. Germline-derived CDR1 and CDR2 are DFQATT and SNEGSKA (reference sequence). The chain's CDR3 is CSARKQGADTEAFF.

This chain links TRBV4-2 with TRBJ2-7; TCRdb designates TRBD1, a call that cannot be tested without DNA. This CDR3 contains 15 residues. Germline V gene lookup returns CDR1 LGHNA and CDR2 YNFKEQ. CDR3 sequence reads: CASSHNNRASYEQYF.

The chain uses TRBV7-3 and TRBJ1-1. CDR1 is SGHTA and CDR2 is FQGTGA in the germline V gene. The CDR3 is made up of 15 amino acids. This CDR3 reads CASSLSPGGNTEAFF.

The chain links TRBV27 to TRBJ1-6; TCRdb selects TRBD1, and the lack of DNA leaves this call unchecked. CDR1 MNHEY and CDR2 SMNVEV come from the germline V gene (reference sequence). The CDR3 has 17 residues. The CDR3 loop is CASRDTDRTAYNSPLHF.

This chain links TRBV6-5 with TRBJ1-2; no DNA is available, so the TRBD1 call from TCRdb remains unchecked. Germline V gene data show CDR1 as MNHEY and CDR2 as SVGAGI. The CDR3 is made up of 16 amino acids. The CDR3 loop reads CASRPRGYSANYGYTF.

The chain recombines TRBV29-1 with TRBJ2-3; as DNA is missing, the TRBD1 call by TCRdb cannot be tested. Germline loops: CDR1 SQVTM, CDR2 ANQGSEA. This CDR3 contains 13 residues. The chain's CDR3 is CSVHRENTDTQYF.

J is TRBJ2-7 and V is TRBV10-1; no DNA is available, so the TRBD2 call from TCRdb remains unchecked. The CDR3 consists of 15 residues. Germline assignment: CDR1 WNHNN and CDR2 SYGVQD (reference sequence). The CDR3 protein is CASSEASVLSYEQYF.

The rearrangement uses TRBV12-5 and TRBJ2-1; the TCRdb D gene call, TRBD2, has no DNA to confirm it. CDR1 is LGHNT, CDR2 FRNRAP, per germline. This CDR3 is built from 15 residues. CDR3 protein: CASGFLSGSSNEQFF.

This chain links TRBV30 with TRBJ2-1; TCRdb lists TRBD1, though no DNA is available to test this call. CDR1 is GTSNPN and CDR2 is SVGIG in the germline V gene (reference sequence). The CDR3 is 14 amino acids. The CDR3 is CAWSVGTGEDEQFF.

The chain is built from TRBV5-1 and TRBJ2-7; lacking DNA, the TRBD1 call made by TCRdb goes unchecked. This CDR3 has 14 residues. Germline CDR1 and CDR2: SGHRS and YFSETQ. The CDR3 spells CASSSETDQDEQYF.

The chain combines TRBV28 with TRBJ1-5. The length of the CDR3 is 13 residues. Germline V gene sequence: CDR1 MDHEN, CDR2 SYDVKM. CDR3: CASIDSTNQPQHF. Full variable domain (remainder filled in from reference TRBV28 and TRBJ1-5): DVKVTQSSRYLVKRTGEKVFLECVQDMDHENMFWYRQDPGLGLRLIYFSYDVKMKEKGDIPEGYSVSREKKERFSLILESASTNQTSMYLCASIDSTNQPQHFGDGTRLSIL.

The chain uses TRBV5-6 and TRBJ2-5; TCRdb picks TRBD1, but there is no DNA to check that call. Germline CDR1 SGHDT, CDR2 YYEEEE. The CDR3 is made up of 14 amino acids. The CDR3 protein is CASRHWGLLGDQYF.

The genes are TRBV19 and TRBJ2-7; absent DNA, TCRdb's TRBD2 call cannot be checked. CDR3 length: 15 residues. CDR1 and CDR2 from the germline V gene are LNHDA and SQIVND (reference sequence). The CDR3 loop is CASSIGEAGSYEQYF.